This T cell receptor (beta chain) is from a study of blood T cells in healthy people across ages. Study-wide results and caveats: Because sorting was not performed, PBMCs prevented conclusive naive versus antigen-experienced comparison. Among T cells, TCR beta diversity per million cells dropped roughly linearly as age rose. More naive CD4+ cells and higher diversity marked long-lived donors relative to aged donors.

Worth noting for this clonotype: Its cognate antigen is unknown.

Primers used in a second PCR of roughly 6 to 12 cycles were a sample-barcoded 5' primer and a J-beta primer mix. TCRdb passed the 5' RACE reads through MiXCR, listing each CDR3 protein once. The sample has roughly 560,000 distinct CDR3 sequences, approximately 25% seen once. The same specimen was also included in a second study, on T cells of mothers and their children.

This clonotype originated in a boy aged 10-17 years in good health. Source material: blood.

The CDR3 bases are TGTGCCAGCAGTGAATTAAAGGAGTTCATTCGCACAGATACGCAGTATTTT. It translates to CASSELKEFIRTDTQYF. This rearrangement joins TRBV25-1 to TRBJ2-3; D is undetermined. Per germline, CDR1 MGHDK and CDR2 SYGVNS. The CDR3 has 17 residues. Trimming removed 1 base at V and 1 base at J, with 15 bases between.